This T cell receptor beta chain was documented in a study of shared clonotypes between healthy human individuals. Unmatched junction bases numbered 9, after V lost 3 bases and J lost 2 bases. Germline loops: CDR1 SGDLS, CDR2 YYNGEE. The CDR3 sequence is 16 residues long. TCRdb's table, derived via immunoSEQ multiplex PCR, lists solely in-frame clones and lacks some. Seen here are approximately 95,000 clones, around 67% observed once, and the top ten hold roughly 43%. This clone was observed a handful of times. All of the donors resided in Nashville, Tennessee, and each was a Caucasian adult. The sequence derives from a man younger than 40 in good health. Sequenced: memory CD8+ T cells sorted from blood. Subset denoted: CD45RO+ cells pooled with CCR7-negative TemRA cells. The chain carries TRBV9 and TRBJ2-3, with 7 bases that match TRBD1. Here the CDR3 reads CASSGQGGGNTDTQYF. For the CDR3, the DNA is TGTGCCAGCAGCGGACAGGGTGGGGGTAACACAGATACGCAGTATTTT.